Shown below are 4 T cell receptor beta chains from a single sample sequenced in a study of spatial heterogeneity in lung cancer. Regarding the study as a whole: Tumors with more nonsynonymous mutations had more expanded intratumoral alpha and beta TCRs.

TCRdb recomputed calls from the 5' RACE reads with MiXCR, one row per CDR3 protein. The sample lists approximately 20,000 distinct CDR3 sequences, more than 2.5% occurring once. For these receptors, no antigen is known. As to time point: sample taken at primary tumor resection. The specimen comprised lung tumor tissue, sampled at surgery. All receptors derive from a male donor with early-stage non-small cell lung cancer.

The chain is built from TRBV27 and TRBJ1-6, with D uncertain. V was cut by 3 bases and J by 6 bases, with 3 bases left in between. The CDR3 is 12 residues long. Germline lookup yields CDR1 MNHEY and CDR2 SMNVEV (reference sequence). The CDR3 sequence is CASSFSNSPLHF. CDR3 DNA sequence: TGTGCCAGCAGTTTTTCTAATTCACCCCTCCACTTT.

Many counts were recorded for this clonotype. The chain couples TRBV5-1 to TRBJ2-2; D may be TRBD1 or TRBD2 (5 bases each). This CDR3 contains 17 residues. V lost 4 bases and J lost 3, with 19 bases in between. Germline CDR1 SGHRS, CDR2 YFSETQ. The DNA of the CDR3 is TGCGCCAGCAGCCCAAGACCGGGATTGGGGGACACCGGGGAGCTGTTTTTT. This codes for CASSPRPGLGDTGELFF. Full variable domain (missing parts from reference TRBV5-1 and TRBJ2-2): KAGVTQTPRYLIKTRGQQVTLSCSPISGHRSVSWYQQTPGQGLQFLFEYFSETQRNKGNFPGRFSGRQFSNSRSEMNVSTLELGDSALYLCASSPRPGLGDTGELFFGEGSRLTVL.

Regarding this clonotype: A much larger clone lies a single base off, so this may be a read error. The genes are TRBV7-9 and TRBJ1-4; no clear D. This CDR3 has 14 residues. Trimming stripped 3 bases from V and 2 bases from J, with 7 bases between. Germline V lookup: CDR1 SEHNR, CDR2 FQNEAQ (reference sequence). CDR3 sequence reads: CASSFTDTNEKLFF. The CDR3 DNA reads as TGTGCCAGCAGCTTCACGGACACTAATGAAAAACTGTTTTTT.

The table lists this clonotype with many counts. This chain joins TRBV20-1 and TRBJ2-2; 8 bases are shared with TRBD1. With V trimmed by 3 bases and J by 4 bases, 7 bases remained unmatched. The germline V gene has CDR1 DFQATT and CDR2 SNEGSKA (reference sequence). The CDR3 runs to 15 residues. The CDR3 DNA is TGCAGTGCTAGGAGACAGGGGCCAAGCACCGGGGAGCTGTTTTTT. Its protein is CSARRQGPSTGELFF.